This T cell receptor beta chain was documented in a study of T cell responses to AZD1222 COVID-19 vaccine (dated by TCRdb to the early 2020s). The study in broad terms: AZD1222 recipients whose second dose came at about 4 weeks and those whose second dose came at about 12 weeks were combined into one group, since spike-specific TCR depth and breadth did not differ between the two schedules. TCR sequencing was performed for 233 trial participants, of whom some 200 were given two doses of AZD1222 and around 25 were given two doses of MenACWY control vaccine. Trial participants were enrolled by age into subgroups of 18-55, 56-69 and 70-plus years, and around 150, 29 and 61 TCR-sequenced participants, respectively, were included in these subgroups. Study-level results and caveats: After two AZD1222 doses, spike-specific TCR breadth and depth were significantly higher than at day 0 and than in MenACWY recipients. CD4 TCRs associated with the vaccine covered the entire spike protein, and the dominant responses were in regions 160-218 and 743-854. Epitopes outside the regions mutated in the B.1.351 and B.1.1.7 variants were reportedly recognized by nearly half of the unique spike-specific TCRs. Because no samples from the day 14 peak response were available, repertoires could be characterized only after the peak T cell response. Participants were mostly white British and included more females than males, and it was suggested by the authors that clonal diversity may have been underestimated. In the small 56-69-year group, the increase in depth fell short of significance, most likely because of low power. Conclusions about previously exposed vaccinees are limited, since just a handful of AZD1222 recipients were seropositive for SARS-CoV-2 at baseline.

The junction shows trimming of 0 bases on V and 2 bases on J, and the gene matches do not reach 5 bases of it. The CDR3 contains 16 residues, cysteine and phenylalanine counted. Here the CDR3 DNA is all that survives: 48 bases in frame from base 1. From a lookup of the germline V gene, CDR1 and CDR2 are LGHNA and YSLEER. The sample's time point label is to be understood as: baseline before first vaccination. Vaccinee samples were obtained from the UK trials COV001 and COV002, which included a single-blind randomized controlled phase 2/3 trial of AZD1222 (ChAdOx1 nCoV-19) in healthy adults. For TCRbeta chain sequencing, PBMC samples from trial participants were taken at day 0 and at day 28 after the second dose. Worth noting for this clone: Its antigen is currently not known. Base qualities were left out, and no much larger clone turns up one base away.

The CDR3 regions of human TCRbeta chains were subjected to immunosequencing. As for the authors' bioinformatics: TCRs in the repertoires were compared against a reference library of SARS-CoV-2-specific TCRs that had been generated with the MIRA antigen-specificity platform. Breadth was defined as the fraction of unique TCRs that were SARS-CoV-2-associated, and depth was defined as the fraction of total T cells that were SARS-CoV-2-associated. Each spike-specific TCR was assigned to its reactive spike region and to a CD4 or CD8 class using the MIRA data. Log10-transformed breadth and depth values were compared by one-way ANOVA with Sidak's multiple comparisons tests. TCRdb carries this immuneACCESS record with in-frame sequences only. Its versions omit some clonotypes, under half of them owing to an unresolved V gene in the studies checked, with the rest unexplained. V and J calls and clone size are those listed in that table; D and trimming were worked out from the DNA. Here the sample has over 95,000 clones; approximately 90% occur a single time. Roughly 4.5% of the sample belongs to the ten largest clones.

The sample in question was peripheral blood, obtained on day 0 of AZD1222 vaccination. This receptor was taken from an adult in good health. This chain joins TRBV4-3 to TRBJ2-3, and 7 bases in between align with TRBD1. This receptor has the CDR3 CASSQEYRGFTDTQYF. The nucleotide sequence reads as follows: TGCGCCAGCAGCCAAGAATACAGGGGTTTCACAGATACGCAGTATTTT.